Each of the 27 T cell receptor beta chains below was sequenced from the same sample in a study of T cell repertoires in cytomegalovirus infection (dated by TCRdb to between 2018 and 2020). Sequencing was performed on an Illumina HiSeq 1500. TCRdb applied fastp at Q25 and MiXCR to the public reads, then kept only in-frame beta chains. Duplicate CDR3 protein sequences are folded into a single record with the most common DNA and genes. In this sample the table shows fewer than 250,000 distinct CDR3 sequences, about 12% of which occur a single time. The ten largest clonotypes hold 1.6% of the sample. The sequenced sample was PBMCs. The receptors here all came from a human donor in good health (CMV status not recorded). Some clones in this sample may be carry-over from other donors' samples.

A few counts support this clonotype. The rearrangement joins TRBV28 to TRBJ2-7; possibly TRBD1 or TRBD2 for D (5 bases each). V was trimmed by 6 bases and J by 5 bases, leaving 20 bases between them. CDR1 is MDHEN and CDR2 is SYDVKM in the germline V gene. CDR3 length equals 15 residues. The CDR3: CASSLARGGRDEQYF. The CDR3 DNA reads TGTGCCAGCAGCCTAGCTCGGGGCGGAAGGGACGAGCAGTACTTC.

This clonotype was counted at least ten times. J is TRBJ2-1 and V is TRBV12-3 or TRBV12-4; 11 bases align to TRBD2. The CDR3 runs to 18 residues. After removal of 6 bases from V and 0 bases from J, the junction contained 10 bases not matched to a gene. CDR3 sequence reads: CASSLGLAGASSYNEQFF. The CDR3 coding sequence is TGTGCCAGCAGCCTAGGACTAGCGGGCGCCAGCTCCTACAATGAGCAGTTCTTC.

Many counts were recorded for this clonotype. V is TRBV7-9 and J is TRBJ1-6; possible D gene TRBD1, 5 bases. This CDR3 comprises 15 residues. V gave up 1 base and J gave up 10 bases, with 14 bases separating them. CDR1 and CDR2 (germline): SEHNR, FQNEAQ (reference sequence). The chain's CDR3 is CASSLVGDSGSPLHF. The CDR3, as DNA: TGTGCCAGCAGCTTAGTGGGGGATTCGGGATCACCCCTCCACTTT.

This clonotype was observed many times. V usage is TRBV2 and J usage is TRBJ2-5; D may be TRBD1 (6 bases). Germline values: CDR1 SNHLY, CDR2 FYNNEI. The V and J ends lost 5 bases and 1 base respectively, with 8 bases between them. The CDR3 is made up of 13 amino acids. The CDR3 reads CASSWTVQETQYF. The CDR3 bases are TGTGCCAGCAGTTGGACAGTCCAAGAGACCCAGTACTTC.

This clonotype was seen a few times. V is TRBV4-2 and J is TRBJ2-2; no definite D call. The germline gives CDR1 LGHNA, CDR2 YNFKEQ. This CDR3 has 12 amino acids. V was shortened by 1 base and J by 5 bases, with 2 bases between the two germline ends. Here the CDR3 DNA reads TGTGCCAGCAGCCAAGCTACCGGGGAGCTGTTTTTT. Translation: CASSQATGELFF.

This clonotype appeared many times. The rearrangement links TRBV6-2 or TRBV6-3 to TRBJ2-6, with D hard to call. CDR1 MNHEY and CDR2 SVGEGT come from the germline V gene. Trimming left V 11 bases short and J 1 base short, with 0 bases between. This CDR3 spans 10 amino acids. The CDR3 protein is CASGANVLTF. The CDR3 nucleotides are TGTGCCTCTGGGGCCAACGTCCTGACTTTC.

V usage is TRBV4-3 and J usage is TRBJ1-1; TRBD1 matches 7 bases. Germline trimming cut 3 bases from V and 0 bases from J; bases unmatched to any gene: 10. The CDR3 extends over 17 amino acids. Germline V gene data show CDR1 as LGHNA and CDR2 as YSLEER. CDR3 in DNA: TGCGCCAGCAGCCAGGAGTGGGACAGTTTCATGAACACTGAAGCTTTCTTT. Protein: CASSQEWDSFMNTEAFF.

This clonotype was seen at least ten times. The genes are TRBV7-8 and TRBJ2-2, with TRBD2 matching 8 bases. The CDR3 runs to 15 residues. Germline V gene data show CDR1 as SGHVS and CDR2 as FQNEAQ. V trimming: 5 bases; J trimming: 10 bases; junction bases outside the gene matches: 12. The CDR3 nucleotides read TGTGCCAGCAGCCTGTCACTAGCGGCCCCCGAGGAGCTGTTTTTT. This codes for CASSLSLAAPEELFF.

This clonotype came up many times. V gene TRBV29-1 combines with J gene TRBJ1-1; TRBD1 matches 7 bases. The CDR3 extends over 11 amino acids. Germline CDR1 and CDR2: SQVTM and ANQGSEA. V lost 6 bases, J lost 8 bases, and 6 bases stayed unmatched. The CDR3 coding sequence is TGCAGCGTCCTTGGGACAGCGGAAGCTTTCTTT. This codes for CSVLGTAEAFF.

This clonotype was counted at least ten times. The chain uses TRBV6-1 and TRBJ2-3; 8 bases are a match to TRBD2. Germline assignment: CDR1 MNHNS and CDR2 SASEGT. V lost 6 bases and J lost 6; bases outside the gene matches: 14. This CDR3 has 16 amino acids. CDR3 protein: CASRGNLAGGMDTQYF. As DNA, the CDR3 is TGTGCCAGCAGGGGAAATCTTGCGGGAGGTATGGATACGCAGTATTTT.

V is TRBV28 and J is TRBJ2-1; possibly TRBD2 for D (6 bases). V lost 2 bases and J lost 9, with 14 bases in between. Germline V gene sequence: CDR1 MDHEN, CDR2 SYDVKM. This CDR3 spans 14 amino acids. DNA for the CDR3: TGTGCCAGCAGTTTAGGAGGGACGATTACTGAGCAGTTCTTC. Residues: CASSLGGTITEQFF.

The sample holds many counts of this clonotype. The rearrangement uses TRBV7-2 and TRBJ2-1; 7 bases are a match to TRBD2. The length of the CDR3 is 15 residues. Unmatched junction bases numbered 3, after V lost 4 bases and J lost 0 bases. In germline, CDR1 is SGHTA, CDR2 FQGNSA. The DNA of the CDR3 is TGTGCCAGCAGCTGGGGGGGGGGCTCCTACAATGAGCAGTTCTTC. Protein sequence: CASSWGGGSYNEQFF.

This clonotype was seen at least ten times. This chain connects TRBV6-2 or TRBV6-3 to TRBJ2-7; maybe TRBD1 (6 bases). V dropped 0 bases and J dropped 6 bases, with 15 bases sitting between them. Germline V gene lookup returns CDR1 MNHEY and CDR2 SVGEGT. CDR3 length: 15 residues. CDR3 loop: CASSYSGTHIGEQYF. The CDR3 region has the DNA TGTGCCAGCAGTTACTCCGGGACACACATCGGCGAGCAGTACTTC.

The table lists this clonotype with many counts. The rearrangement uses TRBV20-1 and TRBJ2-1; a possible D gene is TRBD2 (6 bases). CDR1 DFQATT and CDR2 SNEGSKA come from the germline V gene (reference sequence). The CDR3 runs 15 residues. Trimming removed 1 base from V and 0 bases from J, with 10 bases in between. CDR3 residues: CSARGRDSSYNEQFF. The CDR3 region has the DNA TGCAGTGCTAGAGGGAGGGACTCCTCCTACAATGAGCAGTTCTTC.

V and J are TRBV6-6 and TRBJ2-3; D remains ambiguous. CDR1 is MNHNY, CDR2 SVGAGI, per germline (reference sequence). V gave up 6 bases and J gave up 2 bases, with 15 bases separating them. The length of the CDR3 is 15 residues. The CDR3 DNA reads TGTGCCAGCAGGACCCCTTACAGCGACACAGATACGCAGTATTTT. Its protein product is CASRTPYSDTDTQYF.

This clonotype was observed many times. The rearrangement uses TRBV28 and TRBJ1-4, with no clear D. CDR1 and CDR2 (germline): MDHEN, SYDVKM. V was clipped by 3 bases and J by 7 bases, with 6 bases between them. The CDR3 is made up of 12 amino acids. The CDR3 loop is CASSLIGEKLFF. The CDR3 nucleotides read TGTGCCAGCAGTTTGATAGGTGAAAAACTGTTTTTT.

This clonotype was detected many times. The gene calls are TRBV30 and TRBJ2-1, with 9 bases matching TRBD1. Trimming cost V 7 bases and J 2 bases; bases outside gene matches: 3. This CDR3 has 13 amino acids. The germline gives CDR1 GTSNPN, CDR2 SVGIG (reference sequence). CDR3 protein: CALTGGTYNEQFF. CDR3 coding DNA: TGTGCCTTGACAGGGGGGACCTACAATGAGCAGTTCTTC.

This clonotype was seen repeatedly, ten times or more. This chain connects TRBV7-9 to TRBJ2-5; tentatively, D is TRBD2 (6 bases). The CDR3 consists of 15 residues. V dropped 5 bases and J dropped 5 bases, with 18 bases sitting between them. Germline V lookup: CDR1 SEHNR, CDR2 FQNEAQ (reference sequence). This chain's CDR3 is CASSPKRRVQETQYF. The CDR3 coding sequence is TGTGCCAGCAGCCCCAAAAGGAGGGTCCAGGAGACCCAGTACTTC.

This clonotype was seen repeatedly, ten times or more. One end of the junction fails to match germline, which may point to a read error. V usage is TRBV7-2 and J usage is TRBJ2-3; TRBD2 matches 9 bases. The germline gives CDR1 SGHTA, CDR2 FQGNSA. CDR3 length: 14 amino acids. The CDR3 loop reads CASSLAGSTDTQYF. In nucleotides, the CDR3 is TGTGCCAGCAGCCTAGCGGGAAGCACAGATACGCAGTATTTT.

This clonotype has ten or more counts. J is TRBJ2-1 and V is TRBV7-2; D gene unclear. CDR3 size: 14 residues. With 3 bases removed from V and 8 bases from J, the gap between germline ends came to 14 bases. Germline CDR1 is SGHTA and CDR2 is FQGNSA. The CDR3 protein is CASSFLNSRDEQFF. Here the CDR3 DNA reads TGTGCCAGCAGCTTCCTAAACTCTAGGGATGAGCAGTTCTTC. Based on the CDR3 plus reference TRBV7-2 and TRBJ2-1, the full variable domain is GAGVSQSPSNKVTEKGKDVELRCDPISGHTALYWYRQSLGQGLEFLIYFQGNSAPDKSGLPSDRFSAERTGGSVSTLTIQRTQQEDSAVYLCASSFLNSRDEQFFGPGTRLTVL.

This clonotype appeared many times. The chain is built from TRBV6-2 or TRBV6-3 and TRBJ2-7, with 8 bases matching TRBD1. The V gene's germline CDR1 is MNHEY and CDR2 SVGEGT. The CDR3 has 15 amino acids. V was clipped by 5 bases and J by 5 bases; unmatched bases: 11. The CDR3 bases are TGTGCCAGCAGTACCCGGGACAGGAGGCCCGACGAGCAGTACTTC. Translating gives CASSTRDRRPDEQYF.

This clonotype was counted ten times or more. The chain employs TRBV7-2 and TRBJ1-4, with TRBD1 matching 9 bases. V shed 2 bases, J shed 8 bases, and the junction held 6 bases outside the gene matches. CDR1 and CDR2 from the germline V gene are SGHTA and FQGNSA. The CDR3 runs to 15 residues. CDR3 sequence (DNA): TGTGCCAGCAGCTTAACGGACAGGGGAGGCGAAAAACTGTTTTTT. Translation: CASSLTDRGGEKLFF.

The chain employs TRBV29-1 and TRBJ1-1, with D unresolved. The V gene's germline CDR1 is SQVTM and CDR2 ANQGSEA. The CDR3 runs 13 residues. The ends were cut back, 0 bases at V and 0 bases at J, with 5 bases in the middle. The CDR3 loop reads CSVEDRVNTEAFF. The CDR3 DNA is TGCAGCGTTGAAGATAGGGTGAACACTGAAGCTTTCTTT.

This clonotype was seen at least ten times. J is TRBJ1-2 and V is TRBV19; TRBD1 agrees at 7 bases. Germline V gives CDR1 LNHDA, CDR2 SQIVND (reference sequence). V gave up 4 bases and J gave up 5 bases; unmatched junction bases: 4. The CDR3 loop spans 13 amino acids. CDR3 nucleotides: TGTGCCAGTAGTACGACAGGGCGATATGGCTACACCTTC. Its translation is CASSTTGRYGYTF.

The chain couples TRBV30 to TRBJ1-1; the D is unclear. Trimming pared 1 base from V and 1 base from J, leaving 13 bases between. Germline V lookup: CDR1 GTSNPN, CDR2 SVGIG (reference sequence). The CDR3 spans 15 residues. DNA for the CDR3: TGTGCCTGGAGTGGGGAAGGGTTCGGGAACACTGAAGCTTTCTTT. Protein: CAWSGEGFGNTEAFF.

At least ten counts were recorded for this clonotype. The chain joins TRBV7-2 to TRBJ2-6; D may be TRBD1 (6 bases). The CDR3 runs 16 residues. Germline V gene data show CDR1 as SGHTA and CDR2 as FQGNSA. The ends were cut back, 3 bases at V and 4 bases at J, with 13 bases in the middle. The CDR3 nucleotides read TGTGCCAGCAGCTTGGTCAGGGGTACCGGGGCCAACGTCCTGACTTTC. It codes for CASSLVRGTGANVLTF.

This clonotype was recorded at least ten times. CDR3 bases: TGTGCCAGCAGTTCCCGACAGGGCTCAACTAATGAAAAACTGTTTTTT. It encodes CASSSRQGSTNEKLFF. The chain uses TRBV28 and TRBJ1-4; 7 bases match TRBD1. Germline lookup yields CDR1 MDHEN and CDR2 SYDVKM. The CDR3 consists of 16 residues. The V gene end was trimmed by 4 bases and the J gene end by 0 bases; junction bases not matched to a gene: 5.